These 28 T cell receptor beta chains share one sample of origin, sequenced in a study of CD8 T cells in ankylosing spondylitis. MiXCR, applied by TCRdb to the 5' RACE reads, yields one record per CDR3 protein. The table has 250,000 to 400,000 distinct CDR3 sequences, 11% seen once. The sequencing sample was made of blood, either unsorted or a sorted T cell fraction (not recorded which). The receptors here all came from a female donor with ankylosing spondylitis or in good health (not recorded which).

This clonotype was detected only a few times. The chain couples TRBV7-2 to TRBJ2-1, with D maybe TRBD1 (6 bases). The germline V gene encodes CDR1 SGHTA and CDR2 FQGNSA. CDR3 size: 13 residues. The V and J ends lost 5 bases and 5 bases respectively, with 10 bases between them. The chain's CDR3 is CASSTDRNNEQFF. The DNA for the CDR3 is TGTGCCAGCAGCACGGACAGAAACAATGAGCAGTTCTTC.

This clonotype was counted many times. V gene TRBV7-2 combines with J gene TRBJ1-2, with unresolved D. Trimming removed 5 bases at V and 0 bases at J, with 7 bases between. The CDR3 is 13 amino acids. CDR1 and CDR2 from the germline V gene are SGHTA and FQGNSA. The CDR3 loop is CASSPPTNYGYTF. The CDR3 coding sequence is TGTGCCAGCAGCCCCCCAACTAACTATGGCTACACCTTC.

This clonotype was counted only a few times. This sequence joins TRBV12-3 or TRBV12-4 and TRBJ1-6, with 9 nucleotides matching TRBD1. The CDR3 spans 15 residues. The V and J ends lost 6 bases and 5 bases, in that order; junction bases with no gene match: 5. This CDR3 reads CASRQTGGDNSPLHF. The CDR3 nucleotides are TGTGCCAGCAGACAGACAGGGGGGGATAATTCACCCCTCCACTTT.

Regarding this clonotype: Since a much larger clone is just one base distant, this may be a read error. This chain links TRBV28 with TRBJ1-5; no clear D. The CDR3 totals 15 residues. The germline CDR1 and CDR2 sequences are MDHEN and SYDVKM. V was pared by 4 bases and J by 3 bases, with 13 bases between. CDR3 residues: CASSSRGWANQPQHF. Here the CDR3 DNA reads TGTGCCAGCAGTTCGAGAGGGTGGGCCAATCAGCCCCAGCATTTT.

This clonotype came up many times. CDR3 region: CASSFQDGEAFF. The CDR3 bases are TGCGCCAGCAGCTTTCAAGATGGAGAAGCTTTCTTT. The V call is TRBV5-1, the J call TRBJ1-1; D uncertain. CDR1 and CDR2 (germline): SGHRS, YFSETQ. Trimming pared 2 bases from V and 8 bases from J, leaving 10 bases between. The CDR3 sequence is 12 residues long.

Ten or more counts support this clonotype. The chain carries TRBV4-3 and TRBJ2-7, with 9 nucleotides matching TRBD1. Germline CDR1 is LGHNA and CDR2 is YSLEER. The CDR3 sequence is 16 residues long. J gave up 3 bases and V 2 bases, and 8 bases lay outside the gene matches. Written as DNA, the CDR3 is TGCGCCAGCAGCCAAACTCCGGGACAGGGTGTCTACGAGCAGTACTTC. Its translation: CASSQTPGQGVYEQYF.

This clonotype has ten or more counts. CDR3 sequence reads: CASSLAASRGLTSTDTQYF. The DNA for the CDR3 is TGTGCCAGCAGCTTAGCGGCTAGCCGAGGCTTAACTAGCACAGATACGCAGTATTTT. This chain uses TRBV7-2 with TRBJ2-3; TRBD2 is a possible D gene (5 bases). The germline V gene has CDR1 SGHTA and CDR2 FQGNSA. The V end was cut by 0 bases, the J end by 0 bases, with 19 bases between. This CDR3 region has 19 residues.

The chain joins TRBV9 to TRBJ2-1; D remains unclear. The CDR3 covers 12 residues. Trimming cost V 1 base and J 1 base, with 0 bases left between them. Per germline, CDR1 SGDLS and CDR2 YYNGEE. CDR3 nucleotide sequence: TGTGCCAGCAGCGTATCCTACAATGAGCAGTTCTTC. Its translation: CASSVSYNEQFF.

This clonotype was picked up many times. The chain uses TRBV7-9 and TRBJ1-2; D gene uncertain. The germline V gene encodes CDR1 SEHNR and CDR2 FQNEAQ (reference sequence). This CDR3 is built from 13 residues. Trimming took off 5 bases at V and 7 bases at J, with 14 bases between the two ends. The CDR3 coding sequence is TGTGCCAGCAGCCGCCGGGAAGAGTCTGGCTACACCTTC. Residues: CASSRREESGYTF.

This clonotype was counted between two and nine times. The chain links TRBV7-9 to TRBJ2-1; D is uncertain. Germline CDR1 SEHNR, CDR2 FQNEAQ (reference sequence). The CDR3 length is 15 residues. Trimming cost V 1 base and J 5 bases, with 12 bases left between them. The DNA for the CDR3 is TGTGCCAGCAGCTTAGGCGGCCTACCCCACAATGAGCAGTTCTTC. This gives the protein CASSLGGLPHNEQFF.

Concerning this clonotype itself: At one end the junction does not follow the germline gene, possibly because of a read error. This chain joins TRBV2 and TRBJ2-1, with D tentatively TRBD2 (6 bases). The CDR3 is 18 residues long. The germline V gene has CDR1 SNHLY and CDR2 FYNNEI. The CDR3 region has the DNA TGTGCCTGCAGTTTAGCGCCCTTCGACTGGAGGGAGACAAATGAGCAGTTCTTC. This codes for CACSLAPFDWRETNEQFF.

In this sample, this clonotype turned up many times. The chain uses TRBV20-1 and TRBJ2-3; TRBD2 aligns across 13 bases. Germline CDR1 is DFQATT and CDR2 is SNEGSKA (reference sequence). The V segment lost 3 bases and the J segment 4 bases; nucleotides outside the gene matches: 7. The CDR3 consists of 16 residues. CDR3 sequence: CSASETSGRRADTQYF. Here the CDR3 DNA reads TGCAGTGCTAGCGAGACTAGCGGGAGGAGAGCAGATACGCAGTATTTT.

This clonotype was observed a few times. V usage is TRBV7-2 and J usage is TRBJ1-4; the D is unclear. Per germline, CDR1 SGHTA and CDR2 FQGNSA. CDR3 length: 15 amino acids. With 3 bases removed from V and 5 bases from J, the gap between germline ends came to 13 bases. The CDR3 is CASSFNPGPNEKLFF. The CDR3 DNA reads TGTGCCAGCAGCTTCAATCCCGGGCCGAATGAAAAACTGTTTTTT.

This clonotype turned up a few times. The rearrangement joins TRBV3-1 to TRBJ2-1, with D perhaps TRBD1 or TRBD2 (5 bases each). Germline CDR1 is LGHDT and CDR2 is YNNKEL (reference sequence). There are 13 residues in the CDR3. V gave up 6 bases and J gave up 10 bases, with 16 bases separating them. The CDR3 sequence is CASRPKGPPEQFF. The CDR3 nucleotides are TGTGCCAGCAGACCCAAGGGACCGCCGGAGCAGTTCTTC.

At least ten counts were recorded for this clonotype. The chain has TRBV15 and TRBJ1-1; D gene uncertain. The V gene lost 5 bases and the J gene lost 0 bases, with 10 bases spanning the gap. From germline, CDR1 is LNHNV and CDR2 YYDKDF (reference sequence). The CDR3 is 14 residues long. CDR3 in amino acids: CATSDISMNTEAFF. CDR3 DNA: TGTGCCACCAGCGATATTTCCATGAACACTGAAGCTTTCTTT.

This clonotype came up many times. The rearrangement links TRBV12-3 or TRBV12-4 to TRBJ1-1; the D gene is possibly TRBD1 (5 bases). The CDR3 sequence is 13 residues long. Deletions cut 5 bases from V and 1 base from J, with 8 bases between. The CDR3 reads CASSRRANTEAFF. The CDR3 DNA is TGTGCCAGCAGTCGCAGGGCGAACACTGAAGCTTTCTTT.

There are a few counts of this clonotype. The rearrangement uses TRBV19 and TRBJ1-2; 12 nucleotides align to TRBD1. Germline lookup yields CDR1 LNHDA and CDR2 SQIVND (reference sequence). The J segment lost 2 bases and the V segment lost 5 bases, leaving 6 bases of the junction unmatched. This CDR3 spans 16 amino acids. CDR3 sequence: CASSPRDRGRNYGYTF. CDR3 in DNA: TGTGCCAGTAGTCCCCGGGACAGGGGGCGGAACTATGGCTACACCTTC.

This chain uses TRBV4-2 with TRBJ1-1; D is uncertain. CDR1 is LGHNA, CDR2 YNFKEQ, per germline. The CDR3 contains 15 residues. Between the trimmed V and J ends, which lost 1 base and 0 bases, there was a span of 9 bases. CDR3 in DNA: TGTGCCAGCAGCCAAGTCTCCAGCATGAACACTGAAGCTTTCTTT. It codes for CASSQVSSMNTEAFF.

This clonotype has a count of ten or more. The V call is TRBV9, the J call TRBJ2-5; D is perhaps TRBD1 or TRBD2 (5 bases each). The CDR3 spans 15 residues. Germline lookup yields CDR1 SGDLS and CDR2 YYNGEE. The V and J ends lost 3 bases and 0 bases respectively, with 12 bases between them. CDR3 DNA: TGTGCCAGCAGCGCGGGACGAAAGTACCAAGAGACCCAGTACTTC. Translation: CASSAGRKYQETQYF.

The gene calls are TRBV3-1 and TRBJ2-7; the D call may be TRBD1 or TRBD2 (5 bases each). CDR1 is LGHDT, CDR2 YNNKEL, per germline (reference sequence). The V gene lost 1 base and the J gene lost 5 bases, with 9 bases spanning the gap. CDR3 length equals 13 residues. For the CDR3, the DNA is TGTGCCAGCAGCCAAGTCGAGGGGAACGAGCAGTACTTC. Amino acids: CASSQVEGNEQYF.

This clonotype was detected only a few times. The chain recombines TRBV14 with TRBJ1-3; a possible D gene is TRBD1 (5 bases). The CDR3 is 18 residues long. Germline-derived CDR1 and CDR2 are SGHDN and FVKESK. The germline V and J ends were trimmed by 0 bases and 0 bases, with 15 bases remaining between them. This chain's CDR3 is CASSQDWRGVYSGNTIYF. CDR3 nucleotide sequence: TGTGCCAGCAGCCAAGATTGGCGGGGGGTATACTCTGGAAACACCATATATTTT. Drawing the rest from reference TRBV14 and TRBJ1-3, the complete variable domain is EAGVTQFPSHSVIEKGQTVTLRCDPISGHDNLYWYRRVMGKEIKFLLHFVKESKQDESGMPNNRFLAERTGGTYSTLKVQPAELEDSGVYFCASSQDWRGVYSGNTIYFGEGSWLTVV.

The chain employs TRBV6-1 and TRBJ2-7; no clear D gene. The V gene's germline CDR1 is MNHNS and CDR2 SASEGT. V lost 1 base to trimming and J lost 2 bases, with 9 bases between them. The CDR3 is 14 amino acids. CDR3 in amino acids: CASSEGGRTYEQYF. Written as DNA, the CDR3 is TGTGCCAGCAGTGAAGGAGGCAGAACCTACGAGCAGTACTTC.

This clonotype was detected ten times or more. The V call is TRBV7-2, the J call TRBJ2-2; no clear D gene. The ends were cut back, 0 bases at V and 7 bases at J, with 6 bases in the middle. Germline V gene data show CDR1 as SGHTA and CDR2 as FQGNSA. The CDR3 is 13 amino acids. CDR3 DNA sequence: TGTGCCAGCAGCTTAGCACGGAGCGGGGAGCTGTTTTTT. This sequence encodes CASSLARSGELFF.

The chain couples TRBV4-2 to TRBJ1-2; D uncertain. This CDR3 has 14 amino acids. The ends were cut back, 0 bases at V and 2 bases at J, with 7 bases in the middle. The germline V gene encodes CDR1 LGHNA and CDR2 YNFKEQ. DNA of the CDR3: TGTGCCAGCAGCCAAGAGACAACGAACTATGGCTACACCTTC. Encoded protein: CASSQETTNYGYTF.

This clonotype was seen many times. The rearrangement joins TRBV6-5 to TRBJ2-7; TRBD1 aligns across 7 bases. The CDR3 extends over 16 amino acids. Losses at the gene ends were 2 bases for V and 2 bases for J; bases not matched to a gene: 9. Germline V CDR1 and CDR2: MNHEY, SVGAGI. The CDR3 DNA follows: TGTGCCAGCAGTTACATCCAGTTCGGGACAGCCTACGAGCAGTACTTC. Translating gives CASSYIQFGTAYEQYF.

The V gene is TRBV20-1, the J gene TRBJ2-1, with a possible D match to TRBD2 (6 bases). This CDR3 has 14 amino acids. V was trimmed by 5 bases and J by 3 bases, leaving 14 bases between them. In germline, CDR1 is DFQATT, CDR2 SNEGSKA (reference sequence). The chain's CDR3 is CSALRSGDYNEQFF. In DNA form, the CDR3 reads TGCAGTGCTCTCCGTAGCGGAGACTACAATGAGCAGTTCTTC.

This chain uses TRBV10-3 with TRBJ2-7, with D possibly TRBD2 on 7 matching bases. Germline loops: CDR1 ENHRY, CDR2 SYGVKD. CDR3 length: 15 amino acids. V was shortened by 3 bases and J by 2 bases, with 14 bases between the two germline ends. This chain's CDR3 is CAISDGGAKTYEQYF. CDR3 sequence (DNA): TGTGCCATCAGTGATGGGGGGGCGAAGACCTACGAGCAGTACTTC.

This clonotype came up once. The chain employs TRBV12-3 or TRBV12-4 and TRBJ2-5; a possible D gene is TRBD2 (6 bases). This CDR3 spans 14 amino acids. V lost 5 bases and J 3 bases, leaving 13 bases between the germline ends. The CDR3 DNA reads as TGTGCCAGCAGTAGGGGCGGGAACAAAGAGACCCAGTACTTC. Translated, it gives CASSRGGNKETQYF.